The 6 T cell receptor beta chains presented below share a single source sample, sequenced in a study of PD-1 and CTLA-4 blockade in melanoma. Sequencing was performed with immunoSEQ multiplex PCR; in TCRdb, only in-frame clones are kept and a portion is missing. The sample consists of around 15,000 clones, about 73% of them appearing once. Sequences were derived from CD8+ T cells from peripheral blood, sampled from a patient given anti-PD-1 treatment. The receptors shown here come from a human donor with melanoma.

The V call is TRBV19, the J call TRBJ2-7, with D unresolved. The germline gives CDR1 LNHDA, CDR2 SQIVND (reference sequence). CDR3 length: 14 amino acids. V gave up 5 bases and J gave up 0 bases, with 11 bases separating them. CDR3 sequence: CASSPTGPSYEQYF. The CDR3 coding sequence is TGTGCCAGTAGTCCAACCGGGCCCTCCTACGAGCAGTACTTC. Variable domain in full (rest from reference TRBV19 and TRBJ2-7): DGGITQSPKYLFRKEGQNVTLSCEQNLNHDAMYWYRQDPGQGLRLIYYSQIVNDFQKGDIAEGYSVSREKKESFPLTVTSAQKNPTAFYLCASSPTGPSYEQYFGPGTRLTVT.

The chain joins TRBV30 to TRBJ1-2; D call uncertain. With 0 bases removed from V and 1 base from J, the gap between germline ends came to 12 bases. CDR1 is GTSNPN, CDR2 SVGIG, per germline (reference sequence). The CDR3 contains 15 residues. Written as DNA, the CDR3 is TGTGCCTGGAGTGTAGGGCCAGGCCTTAACTATGGCTACACCTTC. Translating gives CAWSVGPGLNYGYTF. Supplemented by reference TRBV30 and TRBJ1-2, the full variable domain reads SQTIHQWPATLVQPVGSPLSLECTVEGTSNPNLYWYRQAAGRGLQLLFYSVGIGQISSEVPQNLSASRPQDRQFILSSKKLLLSDSGFYLCAWSVGPGLNYGYTFGSGTRLTVV.

CDR3 sequence: CASSFGTGGRTEAFF. The CDR3 DNA follows: TGCGCCAGCAGCTTCGGGACAGGGGGTCGCACTGAAGCTTTCTTT. The chain links TRBV5-1 to TRBJ1-1; 11 bases are shared with TRBD1. There are 15 residues in the CDR3. J was trimmed by 4 bases and V by 2 bases; bases with no gene match: 4. The germline CDR1 and CDR2 sequences are SGHRS and YFSETQ.

This chain uses TRBV5-1 with TRBJ2-3; 12 bases fit TRBD2. This CDR3 region has 19 residues. CDR1 and CDR2 (germline): SGHRS, YFSETQ. V dropped 2 bases and J dropped 2; count of bases not matched to a gene: 12. The CDR3 nucleotides read TGCGCCAGCAGCTTTTTCCGAACCGGACTAGCGGGAAACACAGATACGCAGTATTTT. Translated: CASSFFRTGLAGNTDTQYF.

CDR3 amino acids: CAISPLDGTQAYEQYF. The CDR3 DNA reads TGTGCCATCAGTCCATTGGACGGGACTCAAGCCTACGAGCAGTACTTC. The chain has TRBV10-3 and TRBJ2-7; D possibly corresponds to TRBD2 (6 bases). This CDR3 contains 16 residues. Germline-derived CDR1 and CDR2 are ENHRY and SYGVKD. Between the trimmed V and J ends, which lost 5 bases and 2 bases, there was a span of 19 bases.

The V and J genes are TRBV18 and TRBJ1-4; the match to TRBD1 covers 7 bases. This CDR3 comprises 15 residues. Trimming removed 0 bases from V and 7 bases from J; junction bases left unmatched: 5. Germline CDR1 reads KGHSH; CDR2 reads LQKENI. CDR3 amino acids: CASSPPGTDFEKLFF. Here the CDR3 DNA reads TGTGCCAGCTCACCACCGGGGACAGACTTTGAAAAACTGTTTTTT.